The next 30 T cell receptor beta chains were all read from a single sample in a study of cytomegalovirus exposure and HLA in healthy donors. This PCR relied on a set of 60 Vbeta primers and 13 Jbeta primers. The data were produced by immunoSEQ multiplex PCR, yet TCRdb's version contains in-frame clones alone and is incomplete. The data hold under 200,000 clones, with over 70% observed a single time. Source material: PBMCs. The receptors originated from a woman aged 45-65 years in good health and CMV-seropositive.

This clone was observed a handful of times. The genes are TRBV5-1 and TRBJ2-2; weak D call: TRBD1 (6 bases). Germline V CDR1 and CDR2: SGHRS, YFSETQ. The ends were cut back, 2 bases at V and 0 bases at J, with 20 bases in the middle. CDR3 length equals 19 residues. This CDR3 reads CASSFLLDRFPANTGELFF. The CDR3 DNA sequence: TGCGCCAGCAGCTTTTTACTTGACAGGTTCCCCGCGAACACCGGGGAGCTGTTTTTT.

This clone was counted a single time. The V and J genes are TRBV7-8 and TRBJ1-1; 9 positions match TRBD1. V shed 5 bases, J shed 1 base, and the junction held 2 bases outside the gene matches. The CDR3 sequence is 14 residues long. From germline, CDR1 is SGHVS and CDR2 FQNEAQ. The CDR3 sequence: CASSRGQGNTEAFF. In DNA form, the CDR3 reads TGTGCCAGCAGCAGGGGACAGGGGAACACTGAAGCTTTCTTT.

The chain carries TRBV28 and TRBJ2-3; 7 bases align to TRBD2. The junction had 11 bases not matched to a gene; V was cut back by 10 bases and J by 7 bases. Germline values: CDR1 MDHEN, CDR2 SYDVKM. This CDR3 has 13 residues. The CDR3 loop is CAILDWEGHTQYF. CDR3 DNA sequence: TGTGCCATCCTGGACTGGGAGGGCCATACGCAGTATTTT.

This chain connects TRBV4-2 to TRBJ2-3; no reliable D call. V shed 4 bases and J shed 5 bases, with 7 bases lying between them. This CDR3 has 12 amino acids. The germline CDR1 and CDR2 sequences are LGHNA and YNFKEQ. In nucleotides, the CDR3 is TGTGCCAGCAGCCCGCCAGGAGATACGCAGTATTTT. The encoded protein is CASSPPGDTQYF.

This clone was detected only a few times. CDR3: CASSPRGLGNTQYF. The CDR3 DNA reads as TGTGCCAGCAGCCCTAGGGGGCTGGGAAATACGCAGTATTTT. This chain uses TRBV13 with TRBJ2-3; 7 bases fit TRBD1. The trim removed 5 bases at V and 7 bases at J, leaving 9 bases unmatched. CDR1 and CDR2 from the germline V gene are PRHDT and FYEKMQ (reference sequence). CDR3 size: 14 residues.

This chain uses TRBV7-2 with TRBJ2-7; D ambiguous. V was shortened by 0 bases and J by 1 base, with 7 bases between the two germline ends. The CDR3 runs to 14 residues. The germline gives CDR1 SGHTA, CDR2 FQGNSA. The CDR3 sequence: CASSLAVLSYEQYF. The CDR3 DNA reads as TGTGCCAGCAGCTTAGCCGTCTTGTCCTACGAGCAGTACTTC.

The J gene is TRBJ2-2, the V gene TRBV30; 7 bases map to TRBD1. CDR1 and CDR2 from the germline V gene are GTSNPN and SVGIG (reference sequence). This CDR3 has 14 residues. V lost 3 bases, J lost 4 bases, and 5 bases stayed unmatched. As DNA, the CDR3 is TGTGCCTGGAGGGGGGACAGCTTCACCGGGGAGCTGTTTTTT. This translates into CAWRGDSFTGELFF.

This chain joins TRBV7-3 and TRBJ2-3, with D maybe TRBD2 (5 bases). V was cut by 5 bases and J by 7 bases, with 19 bases left in between. The CDR3 has 15 amino acids. Germline V gene sequence: CDR1 SGHTA, CDR2 FQGTGA. The DNA for the CDR3 is TGTGCCAGCAGCCCAAACCCCGGTAGCGCCAATACGCAGTATTTT. It yields the protein CASSPNPGSANTQYF.

The V and J genes are TRBV6-1 and TRBJ2-3, with unresolved D. V dropped 10 bases and J dropped 2 bases, with 10 bases sitting between them. CDR3 length: 12 amino acids. Germline values: CDR1 MNHNS, CDR2 SASEGT. CDR3 in amino acids: CATERFTDTQYF. In DNA, the CDR3 is TGTGCCACCGAGCGATTCACAGATACGCAGTATTTT.

The chain employs TRBV28 and TRBJ1-1; 7 nucleotides align to TRBD1. Trimming took 3 bases from V and 0 from J; bases not matched to a gene: 10. Germline V gene sequence: CDR1 MDHEN, CDR2 SYDVKM. The CDR3 has 17 amino acids. The CDR3 region is CASSFPGQILMNTEAFF. CDR3 sequence (DNA): TGTGCCAGCAGTTTCCCGGGACAGATCCTTATGAACACTGAAGCTTTCTTT.

Turning to this clone: This CDR3 is also generated by other DNA sequences in the sample. This sequence joins TRBV11-2 and TRBJ1-5; the match to TRBD1 covers 10 bases. V shed 0 bases, J shed 5 bases, and the junction held 1 base outside the gene matches. CDR1 and CDR2 (germline): SGHAT, FQNNGV. CDR3 length equals 15 residues. DNA of the CDR3: TGTGCCAGCAGCTTAGAGGGACAGGGGCATCAGCCCCAGCATTTT. Its protein product is CASSLEGQGHQPQHF.

This chain links TRBV15 with TRBJ1-3; 7 bases fit TRBD1. Germline V gene sequence: CDR1 LNHNV, CDR2 YYDKDF (reference sequence). After removal of 5 bases from V and 0 bases from J, the junction contained 7 bases not matched to a gene. The CDR3 length is 16 residues. The CDR3 DNA reads TGTGCCACCAGCCAGGACAGGCTGGGCTCTGGAAACACCATATATTTT. Its translation is CATSQDRLGSGNTIYF. Full variable domain (remainder filled in from reference TRBV15 and TRBJ1-3): DAMVIQNPRYQVTQFGKPVTLSCSQTLNHNVMYWYQQKSSQAPKLLFHYYDKDFNNEADTPDNFQSRRPNTSFCFLDIRSPGLGDTAMYLCATSQDRLGSGNTIYFGEGSWLTVV.

The chain combines TRBV10-3 with TRBJ2-4, with D maybe TRBD2 (5 bases). The ends were cut back, 1 base at V and 4 bases at J, with 14 bases in the middle. This CDR3 spans 16 amino acids. Germline V gene sequence: CDR1 ENHRY, CDR2 SYGVKD. This chain's CDR3 is CAISELWEKLKNIQYF. CDR3 in DNA: TGTGCCATCAGTGAGTTGTGGGAGAAGTTAAAAAACATTCAGTACTTC.

The V gene is TRBV5-1, the J gene TRBJ2-3; D possibly corresponds to TRBD1 (5 bases). CDR3 length: 14 amino acids. Trimming took off 0 bases at V and 2 bases at J, with 7 bases between the two ends. Germline loops: CDR1 SGHRS, CDR2 YFSETQ. For the CDR3, the DNA is TGCGCCAGCAGCTTGGAGACAGCCACAGATACGCAGTATTTT. Translation: CASSLETATDTQYF.

The chain links TRBV7-9 to TRBJ1-1, with D possibly matching TRBD1 (6 bases). Looked up from germline, CDR1 is SEHNR and CDR2 is FQNEAQ (reference sequence). The V gene lost 5 bases and the J gene lost 8 bases, with 12 bases spanning the gap. The CDR3 has 12 amino acids. CDR3 nucleotide sequence: TGTGCCAGCAGCCTTCAGACAGGAGAAGCTTTCTTT. Translated: CASSLQTGEAFF.

The chain combines TRBV5-1 with TRBJ1-1, with D unresolved. The CDR3 has 13 residues. V lost 0 bases and J 1 base, leaving 4 bases between the germline ends. Germline CDR1 reads SGHRS; CDR2 reads YFSETQ. CDR3 bases: TGCGCCAGCAGCTTGGGGGCGAACACTGAAGCTTTCTTT. Its translation is CASSLGANTEAFF.

This sequence joins TRBV2 and TRBJ2-5; TRBD2 agrees at 9 bases. J gave up 2 bases and V 7 bases, and 5 bases lay outside the gene matches. Germline assignment: CDR1 SNHLY and CDR2 FYNNEI. The CDR3 is 14 amino acids. In nucleotides, the CDR3 is TGTGCCAGCATTGTGGCGGGAGGGCAAGAGACCCAGTACTTC. As protein: CASIVAGGQETQYF. Filled out from reference TRBV2 and TRBJ2-5, the complete variable domain reads EPEVTQTPSHQVTQMGQEVILRCVPISNHLYFYWYRQILGQKVEFLVSFYNNEISEKSEIFDDQFSVERPDGSNFTLKIRSTKLEDSAMYFCASIVAGGQETQYFGPGTRLLVL.

The rearrangement uses TRBV5-4 and TRBJ2-7; tentative D call: TRBD2 (6 bases). V lost 2 bases to trimming and J lost 3 bases, with 15 bases between them. The germline V gene has CDR1 SGHNT and CDR2 YYREEE (reference sequence). CDR3 size: 15 residues. The CDR3 DNA sequence: TGTGCCAGCAGCTTTTCTCGGGGGAGGAACTACGAGCAGTACTTC. Amino acids: CASSFSRGRNYEQYF.

This chain uses TRBV18 with TRBJ1-5; 7 bases are a match to TRBD1. Germline assignment: CDR1 KGHSH and CDR2 LQKENI. Trimming cost V 2 bases and J 2 bases; bases outside gene matches: 6. The CDR3 is 16 residues long. The CDR3 reads CASSPRGQGGNQPQHF. DNA of the CDR3: TGTGCCAGCTCACCAAGGGGGCAGGGGGGCAATCAGCCCCAGCATTTT.

This clone appeared once. The gene calls are TRBV5-4 and TRBJ2-6, with D possibly being TRBD1 (6 bases). V lost 7 bases and J lost 0, with 17 bases in between. The germline CDR1 and CDR2 sequences are SGHNT and YYREEE (reference sequence). This CDR3 region has 17 residues. The CDR3, as DNA: TGTGCCAGCGGACGACAGGACCTATACTCTGGGGCCAACGTCCTGACTTTC. Translated, it gives CASGRQDLYSGANVLTF.

This chain uses TRBV4-3 with TRBJ1-3; D not resolved. Germline CDR1 is LGHNA and CDR2 is YSLEER. Trimming pared 1 base from V and 6 bases from J, leaving 10 bases between. This CDR3 comprises 14 residues. The chain's CDR3 is CASSQGGRLNTIYF. In nucleotides, the CDR3 is TGCGCCAGCAGCCAAGGAGGGAGGTTAAACACCATATATTTT.

The gene calls are TRBV11-1 and TRBJ1-2, with TRBD1 matching 7 bases. CDR1 is SGHAT and CDR2 is FQDESV in the germline V gene (reference sequence). This CDR3 spans 15 amino acids. V lost 5 bases and J lost 4; bases outside the gene matches: 10. The CDR3 nucleotides read TGTGCCAGCAGCCACCAACGGGACAGCCTCTATGGCTACACCTTC. The encoded protein is CASSHQRDSLYGYTF. The whole variable domain, filled in from reference TRBV11-1 and TRBJ1-2, reads EAEVAQSPRYKITEKSQAVAFWCDPISGHATLYWYRQILGQGPELLVQFQDESVVDDSQLPKDRFSAERLKGVDSTLKIQPAELGDSAMYLCASSHQRDSLYGYTFGSGTRLTVV.

The chain has TRBV5-1 and TRBJ2-5; a weak D match, TRBD1 (6 bases). This CDR3 is built from 13 residues. V was cut by 5 bases and J by 4 bases, with 12 bases left in between. Germline CDR1 reads SGHRS; CDR2 reads YFSETQ. The CDR3 DNA sequence: TGCGCCAGCAGTCCCGACAGGCGAGAGACCCAGTACTTC. Its translation is CASSPDRRETQYF.

CDR3 sequence reads: CASSKDRGQWNTEAFF. The CDR3 DNA sequence: TGTGCCAGCAGCAAGGACAGGGGGCAATGGAACACTGAAGCTTTCTTT. The chain recombines TRBV9 with TRBJ1-1; 11 nucleotides align to TRBD1. The V and J ends lost 4 bases and 1 base, in that order; junction bases with no gene match: 6. Per germline, CDR1 SGDLS and CDR2 YYNGEE. The CDR3 extends over 16 amino acids.

The rearrangement joins TRBV28 to TRBJ1-5; D ambiguous. The CDR3 has 13 amino acids. Germline V gene sequence: CDR1 MDHEN, CDR2 SYDVKM. The ends were cut back, 3 bases at V and 7 bases at J, with 10 bases in the middle. The CDR3 is CASSFPAGQPQHF. The CDR3 coding sequence is TGTGCCAGCAGTTTTCCGGCGGGCCAGCCCCAGCATTTT. Together with reference TRBV28 and TRBJ1-5, the CDR3 gives the full variable domain: DVKVTQSSRYLVKRTGEKVFLECVQDMDHENMFWYRQDPGLGLRLIYFSYDVKMKEKGDIPEGYSVSREKKERFSLILESASTNQTSMYLCASSFPAGQPQHFGDGTRLSIL.

The rearrangement joins TRBV5-6 to TRBJ2-7; D ambiguous. The length of the CDR3 is 11 residues. CDR1 is SGHDT, CDR2 YYEEEE, per germline. V lost 4 bases and J 5 bases, leaving 7 bases between the germline ends. CDR3 protein: CASSGPNEQYF. CDR3 DNA sequence: TGTGCCAGCAGCGGGCCGAACGAGCAGTACTTC.

This clone was found a few times. The V call is TRBV25-1, the J call TRBJ1-2, with 8 positions matching TRBD1. CDR3 length: 12 amino acids. Germline CDR1 reads MGHDK; CDR2 reads SYGVNS. The V and J ends lost 7 bases and 12 bases, in that order; junction bases with no gene match: 10. The CDR3 here is CASNNRGVRNTF. Here the CDR3 DNA reads TGTGCCAGCAATAACAGGGGGGTTAGGAACACCTTC.

In DNA, the CDR3 is TGTGCCAGCAGCTTGGCGGGACCTCTCTACGAGCAGTACTTC. This sequence encodes CASSLAGPLYEQYF. V gene TRBV11-2 combines with J gene TRBJ2-7, with TRBD2 as a possible D gene (6 bases). The V end was cut by 3 bases, the J end by 3 bases, with 12 bases between. CDR3 length: 14 amino acids. The germline V gene has CDR1 SGHAT and CDR2 FQNNGV.

The rearrangement uses TRBV18 and TRBJ2-7; 9 bases match TRBD2. In germline, CDR1 is KGHSH, CDR2 LQKENI. The CDR3 covers 15 residues. Germline trimming cut 0 bases from V and 4 bases from J; bases unmatched to any gene: 4. CDR3 nucleotide sequence: TGTGCCAGCTCACCACCTAGCGGGAGCCCATACGAGCAGTACTTC. It yields the protein CASSPPSGSPYEQYF.

V usage is TRBV10-3 and J usage is TRBJ2-1; no firm D call. The CDR3 sequence is 15 residues long. Deletions cut 0 bases from V and 2 bases from J, with 8 bases between. Germline CDR1 reads ENHRY; CDR2 reads SYGVKD. CDR3 nucleotide sequence: TGTGCCATCAGTGAGTCGGCTGATGCCTACAATGAGCAGTTCTTC. The encoded protein is CAISESADAYNEQFF.